This TCR beta chain comes out of a study of T cell repertoires in cytomegalovirus infection. Study in general: Newly reported HLA-C-restricted and thoroughly characterized HLA-B-restricted CMV epitopes were employed.

This CDR3 is 18 amino acids long. Deletions cut 2 bases from V and 6 bases from J, with 23 bases between. In germline, CDR1 is SEHNR, CDR2 FQNEAQ (reference sequence). MiXCR, applied by TCRdb to the reads, yields one record per CDR3 protein. The table lists 700,000 to 900,000 distinct CDR3 sequences, about 28% of them singletons, with 13% in the top ten. This clonotype has at least ten counts. Antigen: not known. Sequencing used cultured CD8+ T cells from PBMCs, obtained from culture after CMV antigen stimulation. The receptor's source is a human donor in good health (CMV status not recorded). Some clones in this sample may be carry-over from other donors' samples. The gene calls are TRBV7-9 and TRBJ2-1; tentative D call: TRBD1 (5 bases). The CDR3 loop reads CASSLMVQGPPTFNEQFF. The CDR3 bases are TGTGCCAGCAGCTTAATGGTCCAGGGCCCTCCTACTTTCAATGAGCAGTTCTTC.